This passage covers 23 T cell receptor beta chains from one sample sequenced in a study of T cell responses to AZD1222 COVID-19 vaccine. This table comes from immunoSEQ multiplex PCR, and its TCRdb copy is limited to in-frame clones, with some not included. The sample includes some 190,000 clones, 80% to 95% seen only once; the top ten take approximately 1.4%. The input for sequencing was peripheral blood, taken on day 0 of AZD1222 vaccination. The receptors derive from an adult in good health.

This clone was detected once. The chain is built from TRBV5-6 and TRBJ1-5; TRBD1 agrees at 11 bases. The CDR3 spans 16 residues. The V gene's germline CDR1 is SGHDT and CDR2 YYEEEE. Losses at the gene ends were 4 bases for V and 3 bases for J; bases not matched to a gene: 6. The CDR3 region has the DNA TGTGCCAGCAGCCCCAGGACAGGGGGCCTCAATCAGCCCCAGCATTTT. Amino acids: CASSPRTGGLNQPQHF.

The V gene is TRBV3-1 (or the pseudogene TRBV3-2), the J gene TRBJ1-2, with D possibly being TRBD1 (5 bases). This CDR3 has 14 residues. Germline CDR1 and CDR2: LGHDT and YNNKEL (reference sequence). V was shortened by 2 bases and J by 5 bases, with 12 bases between the two germline ends. CDR3 bases: TGTGCCAGCAGCCAAAAGCAGGGTGCTTATGGCTACACCTTC. Translated, it gives CASSQKQGAYGYTF.

The V and J genes are TRBV5-1 and TRBJ2-6; no firm D call. The CDR3 is made up of 17 amino acids. Trimming took off 4 bases at V and 0 bases at J, with 14 bases between the two ends. In germline, CDR1 is SGHRS, CDR2 YFSETQ. The CDR3 DNA reads TGCGCCAGCAGCCAACGCCAGTTGGGCTCTGGGGCCAACGTCCTGACTTTC. It specifies CASSQRQLGSGANVLTF.

This chain links TRBV6-2 or TRBV6-3 with TRBJ1-6; TRBD1 aligns across 9 bases. After removal of 6 bases from V and 9 bases from J, the junction contained 15 bases not matched to a gene. Germline CDR1 MNHEY, CDR2 SVGEGT. This CDR3 has 17 amino acids. CDR3 region: CASSPVPGQGGFSPLHF. CDR3 DNA sequence: TGTGCCAGCAGCCCTGTCCCGGGACAGGGAGGATTTTCACCCCTCCACTTT.

V usage is TRBV27 and J usage is TRBJ1-6; perhaps TRBD1 as D (6 bases). Germline CDR1 and CDR2: MNHEY and SMNVEV (reference sequence). Trimming left V 4 bases short and J 10 bases short, with 14 bases between. The CDR3 totals 14 residues. CDR3 nucleotides: TGTGCCAGCAGTTCCCGGGACATATACTCACCCCTCCACTTT. Residues: CASSSRDIYSPLHF.

The chain recombines TRBV6-5 with TRBJ1-5; unclear D gene. This CDR3 has 13 amino acids. CDR1 and CDR2 from the germline V gene are MNHEY and SVGAGI. V was trimmed by 5 bases and J by 5 bases, leaving 10 bases between them. The CDR3 here is CASSKTFYQPQHF. Here the CDR3 DNA reads TGTGCCAGCAGTAAAACCTTTTATCAGCCCCAGCATTTT.

This clone is a singleton in its sample. The chain carries TRBV6-6 and TRBJ2-5; D is unclear. Germline CDR1 reads MNHNY; CDR2 reads SVGAGI (reference sequence). V was cut by 2 bases and J by 3 bases, with 7 bases left in between. The CDR3 runs 13 residues. The CDR3, as DNA: TGTGCCAGCAGTTACCACGACAAAGAGACCCAGTACTTC. Translated: CASSYHDKETQYF.

The rearrangement links TRBV21-1 to TRBJ2-6; the DNA was not used to check the table's D call, TRBD2. TRBV21-1 is shown as a pseudogene. CDR3 length equals 18 residues. Here the CDR3 DNA reads TGTGCCAGCAGCAACTGGGGAGACTACTCTACTGGGGCCAACGTCCTGACTTTC. Protein sequence: CASSNWGDYSTGANVLTF.

J is TRBJ2-7 and V is TRBV7-2; no definite D call. Per the germline V gene, CDR1 is SGHTA and CDR2 is FQGNSA. The V end was cut by 0 bases, the J end by 0 bases, with 9 bases between. This CDR3 comprises 15 residues. CDR3 DNA sequence: TGTGCCAGCAGCTTAGCGGCTAGAAGCTCCTACGAGCAGTACTTC. Its protein is CASSLAARSSYEQYF.

The genes are TRBV12-3 or TRBV12-4 and TRBJ1-4; TRBD1 is a possible D gene (6 bases). V dropped 8 bases and J dropped 10 bases, with 11 bases sitting between them. The CDR3 totals 11 residues. The DNA of the CDR3 is TGTGCCAGCGGACTAGGGGGAAAACTGTTTTTT. Its translation: CASGLGGKLFF.

This chain links TRBV7-8 with TRBJ2-5, with TRBD2 matching 7 bases. This CDR3 has 15 residues. J gave up 4 bases and V 6 bases, and 11 bases lay outside the gene matches. The germline V gene encodes CDR1 SGHVS and CDR2 FQNEAQ. CDR3: CASRTSGTTGETQYF. The CDR3 bases are TGTGCCAGCAGAACCTCCGGGACTACGGGAGAGACCCAGTACTTC.

This chain joins TRBV5-5 and TRBJ1-2, with D possibly matching TRBD1 (5 bases). The CDR3 runs to 15 residues. Germline assignment: CDR1 SGHKS and CDR2 YYEKEE (reference sequence). With 3 bases removed from V and 6 bases from J, the gap between germline ends came to 18 bases. The CDR3 sequence: CASSSSGRTIDGYTF. As DNA, the CDR3 is TGTGCCAGCAGCTCCTCCGGACGGACAATCGATGGCTACACCTTC.

The CDR3 spells CASSADSSSYNEQFF. The DNA for the CDR3 is TGTGCCAGCAGTGCGGACAGTTCTTCCTACAATGAGCAGTTCTTC. The V gene is TRBV2, the J gene TRBJ2-1; a weak D match, TRBD1 (6 bases). The CDR3 consists of 15 residues. The ends were cut back, 4 bases at V and 1 base at J, with 11 bases in the middle. Germline V CDR1 and CDR2: SNHLY, FYNNEI. The full variable domain, with the rest looked up from reference TRBV2 and TRBJ2-1, is EPEVTQTPSHQVTQMGQEVILRCVPISNHLYFYWYRQILGQKVEFLVSFYNNEISEKSEIFDDQFSVERPDGSNFTLKIRSTKLEDSAMYFCASSADSSSYNEQFFGPGTRLTVL.

V gene TRBV12-3 or TRBV12-4 combines with J gene TRBJ1-2; D uncertain. This CDR3 has 13 amino acids. V gave up 5 bases and J gave up 3 bases, with 10 bases separating them. CDR3 nucleotide sequence: TGTGCCAGCAGTCGTCAACTCTACTATGGCTACACCTTC. It is translated as CASSRQLYYGYTF.

CDR3 protein: CASSYSGQGTTEAFF. The DNA of the CDR3 is TGTGCCAGCAGTTACTCCGGACAGGGGACCACTGAAGCTTTCTTT. The chain couples TRBV6-5 to TRBJ1-1; 9 nucleotides match TRBD1. CDR3 length: 15 residues. V shed 0 bases and J 4 bases; nucleotides not matched to a gene: 3. CDR1 is MNHEY and CDR2 is SVGAGI in the germline V gene.

This sequence joins TRBV4-2 and TRBJ2-2; tentative D call: TRBD1 (5 bases). The CDR3 loop spans 14 amino acids. Germline lookup yields CDR1 LGHNA and CDR2 YNFKEQ. V shed 5 bases and J shed 1 base, with 8 bases lying between them. CDR3 sequence (DNA): TGTGCCAGCAGCAACGGACAGAACACCGGGGAGCTGTTTTTT. This translates into CASSNGQNTGELFF.

The chain is built from TRBV29-1 and TRBJ1-1; D is unresolved. The CDR3 covers 12 residues. The germline CDR1 and CDR2 sequences are SQVTM and ANQGSEA. Here the CDR3 DNA reads TGCAGTACCACAGAAGGGAACACTGAAGCTTTCTTT. Translating gives CSTTEGNTEAFF.

With respect to this clone: This specimen includes other DNA sequences encoding the same CDR3. The CDR3 DNA reads TGTGCCAGCAGCCTCGGGACCGATCAGCCCCAGCATTTT. Translation: CASSLGTDQPQHF. V and J are TRBV7-9 and TRBJ1-5; perhaps TRBD1 as D (5 bases). Germline V gene sequence: CDR1 SEHNR, CDR2 FQNEAQ (reference sequence). The ends were cut back, 5 bases at V and 5 bases at J, with 10 bases in the middle. The CDR3 is 13 residues long.

The chain uses TRBV9 and TRBJ2-2; D gene ambiguous. Per the germline V gene, CDR1 is SGDLS and CDR2 is YYNGEE. The CDR3 runs to 13 residues. The V end lost 0 bases, the J end lost 6 bases, and 6 bases lay between the germline ends. CDR3 residues: CASSVAGPGELFF. The CDR3 region has the DNA TGTGCCAGCAGCGTAGCTGGACCCGGGGAGCTGTTTTTT.

The V gene is TRBV18, the J gene TRBJ2-7; TRBD1 or TRBD2 may be the D gene (5 bases each). V was clipped by 0 bases and J by 5 bases, with 11 bases between them. Germline loops: CDR1 KGHSH, CDR2 LQKENI. This CDR3 has 14 residues. This CDR3 is CASSPPSGLDEQYF. The CDR3 DNA sequence: TGTGCCAGCTCACCACCGTCGGGGCTCGACGAGCAGTACTTC.

This chain joins TRBV2 and TRBJ1-1; D remains ambiguous. Trimming shortened V by 2 bases and J by 2 bases, and 9 bases separated the two germline ends. The CDR3 is 14 amino acids. CDR1 and CDR2 (germline): SNHLY, FYNNEI. CDR3 in DNA: TGTGCCAGCAGTGAAAACGCGAGAAACACTGAAGCTTTCTTT. It is translated as CASSENARNTEAFF.

The chain links TRBV7-3 to TRBJ2-2; D gene unclear. Germline CDR1 and CDR2: SGHTA and FQGTGA. Trimming removed 0 bases from V and 0 bases from J, with 11 bases in between. This CDR3 comprises 17 residues. The CDR3: CASSLTSANANTGELFF. The CDR3 DNA follows: TGTGCCAGCAGCTTAACTTCCGCTAACGCGAACACCGGGGAGCTGTTTTTT.

Only one count was recorded for this clone. The chain couples TRBV2 to TRBJ1-5; D not resolved. The CDR3 is 13 amino acids. CDR1 and CDR2 from the germline V gene are SNHLY and FYNNEI. V dropped 6 bases and J dropped 3 bases, with 9 bases sitting between them. The chain's CDR3 is CASRDTINQPQHF. The DNA of the CDR3 is TGTGCCAGCAGAGACACAATCAATCAGCCCCAGCATTTT.